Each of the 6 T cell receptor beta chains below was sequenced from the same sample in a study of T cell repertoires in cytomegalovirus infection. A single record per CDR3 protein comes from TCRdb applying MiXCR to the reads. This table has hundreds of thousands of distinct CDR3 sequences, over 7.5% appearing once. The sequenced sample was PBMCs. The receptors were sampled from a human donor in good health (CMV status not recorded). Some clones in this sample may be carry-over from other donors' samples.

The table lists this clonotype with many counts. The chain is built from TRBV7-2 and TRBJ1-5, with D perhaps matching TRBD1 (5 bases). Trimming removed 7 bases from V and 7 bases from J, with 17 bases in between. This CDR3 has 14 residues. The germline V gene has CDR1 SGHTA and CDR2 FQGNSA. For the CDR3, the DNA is TGTGCCAGCACGCCCCCGGGGGGACGCCAGCCCCAGCATTTT. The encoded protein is CASTPPGGRQPQHF. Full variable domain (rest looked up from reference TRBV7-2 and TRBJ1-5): GAGVSQSPSNKVTEKGKDVELRCDPISGHTALYWYRQSLGQGLEFLIYFQGNSAPDKSGLPSDRFSAERTGGSVSTLTIQRTQQEDSAVYLCASTPPGGRQPQHFGDGTRLSIL.

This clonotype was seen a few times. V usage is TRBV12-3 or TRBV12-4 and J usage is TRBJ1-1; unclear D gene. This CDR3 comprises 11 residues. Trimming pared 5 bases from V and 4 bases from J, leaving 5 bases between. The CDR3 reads CASSVFTEAFF. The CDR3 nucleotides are TGTGCCAGCAGTGTGTTCACTGAAGCTTTCTTT.

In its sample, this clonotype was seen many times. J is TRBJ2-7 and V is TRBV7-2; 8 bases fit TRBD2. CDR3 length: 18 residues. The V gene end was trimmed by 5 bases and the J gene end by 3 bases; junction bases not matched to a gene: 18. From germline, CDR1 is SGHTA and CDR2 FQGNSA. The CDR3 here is CASSLDSGGSFNFYEQYF. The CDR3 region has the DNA TGTGCCAGCAGCCTGGACAGCGGGGGCAGTTTTAACTTCTACGAGCAGTACTTC.

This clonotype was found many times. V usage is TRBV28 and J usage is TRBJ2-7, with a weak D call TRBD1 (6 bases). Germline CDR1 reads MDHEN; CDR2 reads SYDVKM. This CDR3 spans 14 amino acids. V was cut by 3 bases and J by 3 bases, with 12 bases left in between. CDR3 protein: CASSLVKGVYEQYF. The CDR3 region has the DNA TGTGCCAGCAGTTTGGTCAAGGGGGTCTACGAGCAGTACTTC. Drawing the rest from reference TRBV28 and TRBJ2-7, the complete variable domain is DVKVTQSSRYLVKRTGEKVFLECVQDMDHENMFWYRQDPGLGLRLIYFSYDVKMKEKGDIPEGYSVSREKKERFSLILESASTNQTSMYLCASSLVKGVYEQYFGPGTRLTVT.

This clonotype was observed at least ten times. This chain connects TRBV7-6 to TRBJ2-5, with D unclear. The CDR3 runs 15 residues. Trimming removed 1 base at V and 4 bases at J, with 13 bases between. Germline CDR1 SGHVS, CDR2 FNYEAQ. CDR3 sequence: CASSLVPDGPETQYF. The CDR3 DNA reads TGTGCCAGCAGCTTAGTTCCGGACGGACCAGAGACCCAGTACTTC.

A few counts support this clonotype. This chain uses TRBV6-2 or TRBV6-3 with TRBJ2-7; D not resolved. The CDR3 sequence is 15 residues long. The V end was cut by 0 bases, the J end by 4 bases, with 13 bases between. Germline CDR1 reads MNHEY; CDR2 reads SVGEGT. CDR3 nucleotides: TGTGCCAGCAGTTACTCGAAGTGGTCCGGTTACGAGCAGTACTTC. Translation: CASSYSKWSGYEQYF.